This T cell receptor (beta chain) was documented in a study of T cell responses to AZD1222 COVID-19 vaccine. Study outcomes and limitations: Nearly half of spike-specific TCRs reportedly target unmutated variant regions. Sampling captured repertoires only after the peak T cell response. Researchers report vaccine-associated CD4 TCRs spanning spike, with dominance at 160-218 and 743-854.

On this clone itself: Its matching antigen is unknown.

The method was immunoSEQ multiplex PCR; TCRdb's version includes in-frame clones alone and lacks a portion of them. The sample contains about 130,000 clones, 88% of which appear only once. Germline V lookup: CDR1 KGHSH, CDR2 LQKENI. The ends lost 6 bases at V and 2 bases at J; junction bases unmatched: 10. The CDR3 spans 16 residues. This clonotype originated in an adult in good health. The sequencing used peripheral blood, collected on day 0 of AZD1222 vaccination. The chain carries TRBV18 and TRBJ2-3; TRBD1 aligns across 8 bases. CDR3 region: CASSPPQGQVTDTQYF. The CDR3 region has the DNA TGTGCCAGCTCCCCTCCACAGGGACAGGTCACAGATACGCAGTATTTT.